The 20 T cell receptor beta chains listed next were all sequenced from one sample in a study of CD8 T cells in ankylosing spondylitis. TCRdb used MiXCR to reprocess the 5' RACE reads, holding one entry per CDR3 protein. This sample has 300,000 to 400,000 distinct CDR3 sequences, with around 15% found just once. Input material: blood, either unsorted or a sorted T cell fraction (not recorded which). Receptors originate from a male donor with ankylosing spondylitis or in good health (not recorded which).

In its sample, this clonotype was seen many times. This rearrangement joins TRBV12-3 or TRBV12-4 to TRBJ1-1, with D uncertain. Trimming shortened V by 4 bases and J by 1 base, and 4 bases separated the two germline ends. This CDR3 is 12 amino acids long. CDR3 region: CASSSTNTEAFF. The CDR3 nucleotides are TGTGCCAGCAGTTCCACGAACACTGAAGCTTTCTTT.

In this sample, this clonotype turned up a few times. This chain links TRBV5-5 with TRBJ2-2; D unresolved. The V gene's germline CDR1 is SGHKS and CDR2 YYEKEE (reference sequence). The CDR3 is 16 residues long. Trimming shortened V by 0 bases and J by 4 bases, and 13 bases separated the two germline ends. CDR3 sequence: CASSLVQQFTTGELFF. The CDR3 DNA reads TGTGCCAGCAGCTTGGTCCAGCAATTTACCACCGGGGAGCTGTTTTTT.

There are a few counts of this clonotype. At one boundary the junction diverges from the germline segment, which might be a read error. V is TRBV7-2 and J is TRBJ2-7; D call uncertain. Germline values: CDR1 SGHTA, CDR2 FQGNSA. This CDR3 is built from 13 residues. The CDR3 DNA follows: TGTGCCAGCAGCATAGCCAGCTCCTACGAGCAGTACTTC. Translating gives CASSIASSYEQYF.

J is TRBJ2-7 and V is TRBV12-3 or TRBV12-4; TRBD1 might be the D (5 bases). Trimming took off 2 bases at V and 3 bases at J, with 11 bases between the two ends. This CDR3 has 14 amino acids. CDR3 residues: CASSLSPGNYEQYF. CDR3 DNA sequence: TGTGCCAGCAGTTTATCCCCAGGGAACTACGAGCAGTACTTC.

This clonotype has a handful of counts. V usage is TRBV20-1 and J usage is TRBJ1-2; D is undetermined. Germline V lookup: CDR1 DFQATT, CDR2 SNEGSKA (reference sequence). V lost 6 bases and J 2 bases, leaving 13 bases between the germline ends. The CDR3 totals 13 residues. CDR3 bases: TGCAGTGCCCTAGGGTCCGGGAACTATGGCTACACCTTC. Translating gives CSALGSGNYGYTF.

This clonotype came up a few times. The V and J genes are TRBV5-1 and TRBJ2-7; TRBD2 is a possible D gene (6 bases). The CDR3 is made up of 12 amino acids. Looked up from germline, CDR1 is SGHRS and CDR2 is YFSETQ. V dropped 2 bases and J dropped 6 bases, with 9 bases sitting between them. CDR3 residues: CASSLSSAEQYF. The DNA for the CDR3 is TGCGCCAGCAGCTTATCTAGCGCCGAGCAGTACTTC.

The sample holds a few counts of this clonotype. The CDR3 DNA reads TGCGCCAGCAGCTTTAGCGGGAGTGCGGAGACCCAGTACTTC. It encodes CASSFSGSAETQYF. The rearrangement uses TRBV5-1 and TRBJ2-5; TRBD2 aligns across 9 bases. J lost 5 bases, V lost 2 bases, and 4 bases had no gene match. Germline CDR1 reads SGHRS; CDR2 reads YFSETQ. The CDR3 loop spans 14 amino acids.

V and J are TRBV20-1 and TRBJ1-2; D not resolved. The CDR3 extends over 11 amino acids. Trimming shortened V by 7 bases and J by 4 bases, and 10 bases separated the two germline ends. From germline, CDR1 is DFQATT and CDR2 SNEGSKA (reference sequence). Here the CDR3 reads CSVPLGYGYTF. In DNA form, the CDR3 reads TGCAGTGTTCCCCTAGGCTATGGCTACACCTTC.

The chain recombines TRBV20-1 with TRBJ2-1, with 8 bases matching TRBD2. V lost 5 bases, J lost 8 bases, and 11 bases stayed unmatched. Looked up from germline, CDR1 is DFQATT and CDR2 is SNEGSKA (reference sequence). This CDR3 is 14 amino acids long. The DNA for the CDR3 is TGCAGTGCTTCCCCCGGGACTAGAACAGATGAGCAGTTCTTC. As protein: CSASPGTRTDEQFF.

This clonotype was observed a few times. The junction does not match germline at one end; this may be a read error. The CDR3 region has the DNA TGTGCCAGCACCGTAGGCCCAGGGGCTCAGCCCCAGCATTTT. It is translated as CASTVGPGAQPQHF. The chain carries TRBV9 and TRBJ1-5; tentatively, D is TRBD1 (6 bases). Germline assignment: CDR1 SGDLS and CDR2 YYNGEE. The CDR3 contains 14 residues.

The J gene is TRBJ2-7, the V gene TRBV11-2; tentative D call: TRBD1 (6 bases). Germline V gene data show CDR1 as SGHAT and CDR2 as FQNNGV. The CDR3 runs to 15 residues. The V gene lost 7 bases and the J gene lost 3 bases, with 19 bases spanning the gap. The DNA of the CDR3 is TGTGCCAGCAAGCTTAGGCCACAGGGAAACTACGAGCAGTACTTC. Its protein product is CASKLRPQGNYEQYF.

In its sample, this clonotype was seen a few times. The J gene is TRBJ2-1, the V gene TRBV20-1; TRBD1 matches 9 bases. V was clipped by 4 bases and J by 6 bases; unmatched bases: 10. This CDR3 spans 15 amino acids. Germline CDR1 and CDR2: DFQATT and SNEGSKA (reference sequence). The DNA for the CDR3 is TGCAGTGCTATCAAACCGGGACAGGGCTCCAATGAGCAGTTCTTC. Its protein is CSAIKPGQGSNEQFF.

This clonotype was picked up many times. The chain couples TRBV6-5 to TRBJ2-7; tentatively, D is TRBD2 (6 bases). There are 14 residues in the CDR3. V gave up 3 bases and J gave up 0 bases, with 9 bases separating them. The germline V gene has CDR1 MNHEY and CDR2 SVGAGI. CDR3 nucleotides: TGTGCCAGCAGTTATGGCGGGACCTCCTACGAGCAGTACTTC. Amino acid sequence: CASSYGGTSYEQYF.

This clonotype was detected only a few times. The genes are TRBV12-3 or TRBV12-4 and TRBJ2-3; 8 nucleotides agree with TRBD1. This CDR3 is built from 16 residues. V gave up 5 bases and J gave up 4 bases; unmatched junction bases: 11. The CDR3 nucleotides are TGTGCCAGCAGTCCAGGAGCAGGGGGCGGGGCAGATACGCAGTATTTT. It encodes CASSPGAGGGADTQYF.

The rearrangement links TRBV20-1 to TRBJ2-5; D is possibly TRBD2 (7 bases). Germline V lookup: CDR1 DFQATT, CDR2 SNEGSKA (reference sequence). Trimming removed 1 base at V and 4 bases at J, with 10 bases between. The CDR3 has 13 amino acids. CDR3 nucleotides: TGCAGTGCTAGAGCCGGGGGGCCAGAGACCCAGTACTTC. Amino acids: CSARAGGPETQYF.

This chain uses TRBV20-1 with TRBJ2-5, with D maybe TRBD2 (5 bases). Per the germline V gene, CDR1 is DFQATT and CDR2 is SNEGSKA (reference sequence). The CDR3 runs to 15 residues. V lost 0 bases to trimming and J lost 2 bases, with 13 bases between them. The DNA of the CDR3 is TGCAGTGCTAGAGATCCAGGACTCTTACAAGAGACCCAGTACTTC. It yields the protein CSARDPGLLQETQYF.

This clonotype appeared a few times. The rearrangement joins TRBV27 to TRBJ2-7; D is perhaps TRBD1 (5 bases). From germline, CDR1 is MNHEY and CDR2 SMNVEV (reference sequence). The ends were cut back, 3 bases at V and 3 bases at J, with 15 bases in the middle. The length of the CDR3 is 15 residues. CDR3 residues: CASSLQGLGNYEQYF. The DNA for the CDR3 is TGTGCCAGCAGTTTGCAGGGCTTGGGTAACTACGAGCAGTACTTC.

This clonotype has only a few counts. The V gene is TRBV5-1, the J gene TRBJ2-2; maybe TRBD2 (5 bases). V was cut by 2 bases and J by 4 bases, with 12 bases left in between. The germline CDR1 and CDR2 sequences are SGHRS and YFSETQ. This CDR3 spans 15 amino acids. The CDR3 DNA reads as TGCGCCAGCAGCTTCGAGAGGGCGAGCACCGGGGAGCTGTTTTTT. Amino acid sequence: CASSFERASTGELFF.

The J gene is TRBJ2-2, the V gene TRBV30, with TRBD2 as a possible D gene (5 bases). This CDR3 region has 15 residues. The V and J ends lost 2 bases and 5 bases respectively, with 15 bases between them. Germline V gene lookup returns CDR1 GTSNPN and CDR2 SVGIG (reference sequence). The CDR3 reads CAWSLDFPGTGELFF. For the CDR3, the DNA is TGTGCCTGGAGTCTCGACTTCCCGGGAACCGGGGAGCTGTTTTTT.

The chain is built from TRBV7-9 and TRBJ2-1; 9 nucleotides match TRBD1. This CDR3 has 14 amino acids. Germline V gene sequence: CDR1 SEHNR, CDR2 FQNEAQ (reference sequence). Losses at the gene ends were 8 bases for V and 5 bases for J; bases not matched to a gene: 7. Written as DNA, the CDR3 is TGTGCCAGCCAGACCGGGACAGGGCACAATGAGCAGTTCTTC. Translating it yields CASQTGTGHNEQFF.